A selection of T cell receptor beta chains follows, all from one sample in a study of beta chain features in type 1 diabetes. Assay: immunoSEQ multiplex PCR; the TCRdb copy retains only in-frame clones and omits some. There are 110,000 or so clones in the sample; about 40% occur only once, and approximately 0.065% lies in the top ten. The sample comprised stem cell memory CD4+ T cells from blood. The receptors here all came from a woman in her late teens or twenties in good health. The CDR3 runs from the conserved cysteine through the conserved F or W. D genes are given only for firm matches. The size of a clone is reported for some rows only, either as once, few or many, or as a class for expanded clones.

d_call j_call v_call clone_size cdr3_aa cdr3_nt
TRBD2 TRBJ2-1 TRBV5-1 . CASSLGGGRVDNEQFF TGCGCCAGCAGCTTGGGGGGAGGGCGGGTCGACAATGAGCAGTTCTTC
TRBD2 TRBJ2-3 TRBV7-9 many CASSGTSPDTQYF TGTGCCAGCAGCGGGACTAGCCCAGATACGCAGTATTTT
TRBD1 TRBJ2-1 TRBV6-4 . CASSRRTGGTYNEQFF TGTGCCAGCAGTCGGAGGACAGGGGGTACCTACAATGAGCAGTTCTTC
TRBD2 TRBJ2-1 TRBV29-1 few CSVGLGLAGVSYNEQFF TGCAGCGTTGGCTTAGGACTAGCGGGAGTTTCCTACAATGAGCAGTTCTTC
. TRBJ2-4 TRBV29-1 few CSVGLENIQYF TGCAGCGTTGGGTTGGAGAACATTCAGTACTTC
. TRBJ2-2 TRBV5-6 . CASIQVVTGELFF TGTGCCAGCATCCAGGTCGTAACCGGGGAGCTGTTTTTT
TRBD2 TRBJ2-2 TRBV11-2 . CASSLRASGRTGELFF TGTGCCAGCAGCTTACGCGCTAGCGGGAGGACCGGGGAGCTGTTTTTT
. TRBJ2-5 TRBV7-8 . CASSLALGRGAKTQYF TGTGCCAGCAGCTTAGCGCTGGGCAGGGGGGCAAAGACCCAGTACTTC
TRBD2 TRBJ2-1 TRBV28 . CASSFWGLASSYNEQFF TGTGCCAGCAGTTTTTGGGGACTAGCGAGCTCCTACAATGAGCAGTTCTTC
TRBD2 TRBJ2-1 TRBV13 . CASSRLGTGGNNEQFF TGTGCCAGCAGCCGGCTGGGGACGGGGGGTAACAATGAGCAGTTCTTC
. TRBJ1-1 TRBV11-2 few CASSPVGQGMNTEAFF TGTGCCAGCAGCCCCGTGGGGCAAGGGATGAACACTGAAGCTTTCTTT
. TRBJ1-2 TRBV15 . CATSRGSVYGYTF TGTGCCACCAGTAGAGGTTCAGTGTATGGCTACACCTTC
. TRBJ2-1 TRBV5-8 . CASIHVAQLGEQFF TGTGCCAGCATTCACGTAGCCCAACTTGGGGAGCAGTTCTTC
. TRBJ2-7 TRBV7-2 . CASSPHRTSYEQHF TGTGCCAGCAGCCCACACAGAACCTCCTACGAGCAGCACTTC
. TRBJ2-7 TRBV28 few CASRERGGAYEQYF TGTGCCAGCAGAGAACGAGGGGGGGCCTACGAGCAGTACTTC
. TRBJ2-5 TRBV6-6 many CASTRRQETQYF TGTGCCAGCACCAGGAGGCAAGAGACCCAGTACTTC